The rows below give T cell receptor beta chains drawn from one sample of a study of tumor-infiltrating lymphocytes in primary liver carcinoma. TCRdb reanalysed the multiplex PCR reads using MiXCR and keeps one entry per CDR3 protein. Among roughly 36,000 distinct CDR3 sequences, 75% were seen once, and the ten largest hold 37%. Specimen: tumor-adjacent normal liver tissue. The receptors here all came from a man aged 40-50 years with primary liver carcinoma and hepatitis B virus infection. Both conserved end residues are trimmed from each CDR3.

j_gene | v_gene | CDR3aa
TRBJ2-1 | TRBV14 | GSSVAGWVNNEQF
TRBJ2-5 | TRBV6-5 | ASSYTGLAGGTQETQY
TRBJ2-3 | TRBV28 | ASSLLPQSTDTQY
TRBJ1-2 | TRBV29-1 | SGGGLNYGYA
TRBJ2-2 | TRBV25-1 | ASSTGQGANTGELF
TRBJ2-2 | TRBV19 | ASSPRGGRAFANTGELF
TRBJ2-5 | TRBV11-2 | VSSLESGMSMDTQY
TRBJ2-1 | TRBV6-6 | GSSYEAVDNEQF
TRBJ2-1 | TRBV5-1 | AGSPLEYYNEQS
TRBJ2-3 | TRBV5-6 | ANSARGPDTQF
TRBJ1-2 | TRBV6-1 | ASSMRDRGGDGYT
TRBJ2-7 | TRBV28 | VSRVSTGLAGEYEQY
TRBJ2-7 | TRBV6-2/TRBV6-3 | ASSQKTEPYGEY
TRBJ1-2 | TRBV6-6 | ATTMGQSNGYI
TRBJ1-2 | TRBV19 | ASSILQDNYCYT
TRBJ2-7 | TRBV4-1 | ASSHVGHVCELY
TRBJ2-7 | TRBV29-1 | SVRDTYGQY
TRBJ2-1 | TRBV19 | ATMPSGSRNEQF
TRBJ2-7 | TRBV6-1 | ASSEARGRLAMYEQY
TRBJ1-1 | TRBV20-1 | RVRVTTGGPEAF
TRBJ1-1 | TRBV29-1 | RVAGGLLLDTEAF
TRBJ1-4 | TRBV29-1 | SVEGRGNEKLF
TRBJ2-5 | TRBV29-1 | RVEDVGQGATQY
TRBJ2-7 | TRBV12-3/TRBV12-4 | ASSTQGSGEQY
TRBJ2-7 | TRBV11-1 | ASRGKRTHEQN
TRBJ2-7 | TRBV12-3/TRBV12-4 | ASGPAGVRNEQY
TRBJ2-7 | TRBV6-1 | ASSEICEQY
TRBJ2-3 | TRBV6-2/TRBV6-3 | VCSYDSLRNTQY
TRBJ2-4 | TRBV11-2 | AISSGPGDNIQH
TRBJ2-4 | TRBV7-8 | PISLEGENIQY
TRBJ2-1 | TRBV29-1 | CVEVANSSYNGQF
TRBJ2-3 | TRBV4-2 | ASSQDTTGITDTQY
TRBJ2-7 | TRBV6-2/TRBV6-3 | ASGYGQSREQY
TRBJ2-1 | TRBV14 | ASSLHSGRALSEQF
TRBJ2-5 | TRBV6-1 | ASSERALEGGETQY
TRBJ1-4 | TRBV4-3 | ASSQDLAGGGFEKLF
TRBJ2-7 | TRBV5-1 | ASRHTDDEQY
TRBJ2-1 | TRBV6-2/TRBV6-3 | ASSSGLVIYNEQF
TRBJ2-5 | TRBV11-2 | VSSPIGLVPETHY
TRBJ2-1 | TRBV29-1 | SVDLSRANTNEQF
TRBJ1-2 | TRBV6-1 | VSKGADYGYT
TRBJ2-6 | TRBV28 | TSNPHSSGANVLT
TRBJ2-7 | TRBV6-1 | ANSERVEYYEQY
TRBJ2-3 | TRBV6-2/TRBV6-3 | ASGYSTSTDMQY
TRBJ2-2 | TRBV12-3/TRBV12-4 | ASSITGEQI
TRBJ2-7 | TRBV7-8 | ASSTGPDYEQN
TRBJ1-1 | TRBV30 | AWSIGKASEAF
TRBJ2-5 | TRBV29-1 | SVEADRRRAETKY
TRBJ2-3 | TRBV28 | ASSSDREGTDTQY
TRBJ1-1 | TRBV14 | ARNQRGLMNTEAF
TRBJ2-3 | TRBV20-1 | SATSTSGSRADTQY
TRBJ2-3 | TRBV5-4 | ASSRASTTDMQY
TRBJ2-1 | TRBV29-1 | SVQTTSGNEQF
TRBJ2-7 | TRBV6-2/TRBV6-3 | ASRGTGRYEQY
TRBJ2-5 | TRBV30 | ALNTGRAETRY
TRBJ2-1 | TRBV11-2 | ASSYGGGGRFNEQI
TRBJ2-7 | TRBV4-3 | ASSQDTRTVDAEY
TRBJ1-1 | TRBV6-1 | ASSESEWQGANTEAF
TRBJ1-5 | TRBV28 | ASRLWDRWGQPQH
TRBJ2-1 | TRBV20-1 | SARDWSTNEQF